Listed below are T cell receptor beta chains from one sample, sequenced in a study of blood T cell repertoires in COVID-19. TCRdb's copy holds only in-frame clones and misses some; the assay was immunoSEQ multiplex PCR. Of about 94,000 clones in the sample, around 87% were seen once. The material sequenced was peripheral blood. These receptors were taken from a human donor with acute or convalescent COVID-19. The donor label of this sample is uncertain. CDR3s include the opening cysteine and the closing phenylalanine or tryptophan. The D gene is left open where the match is weak. Size tells how often a clone was seen (once, few, many) or the class of an expanded clone, and some rows leave it out.

v_call	clone_size	d_call	j_call	cdr3_aa	cdr3_nt
TRBV5-1	NA	TRBD2	TRBJ2-2	CASSLASGNTGELFF	TGCGCCAGCAGCTTGGCTAGCGGGAACACCGGGGAGCTGTTTTTT
TRBV9	NA	TRBD2	TRBJ2-1	CASSFAATSGGDNEQFF	TGTGCCAGCAGCTTTGCCGCAACTAGCGGGGGTGACAATGAGCAGTTCTTC
TRBV6-4	NA	NA	TRBJ1-2	CASSDSSSGRGYTF	TGTGCCAGCAGTGACTCGAGTTCGGGTCGGGGCTACACCTTC
TRBV7-2	few	TRBD1	TRBJ1-2	CASSLGQGDGYTF	TGTGCCAGCAGCCTGGGGCAGGGGGATGGCTACACCTTC
TRBV5-1	NA	TRBD1	TRBJ1-5	CASSLGQGGTSNQPQHF	TGCGCCAGCAGCTTGGGACAGGGAGGAACTAGCAATCAGCCCCAGCATTTT
TRBV4-2	few	TRBD1	TRBJ1-6	CASSQGTGGLPLHF	TGTGCCAGCAGCCAAGGGACAGGGGGCTTACCCCTCCACTTT
TRBV10-3	NA	TRBD1	TRBJ1-5	CAIGGTGEQPQHF	TGTGCCATCGGAGGGACAGGGGAGCAGCCCCAGCATTTT
TRBV28	NA	NA	TRBJ2-3	CASSSAGAGLSDTQYF	TGTGCCAGCAGTTCCGCGGGGGCGGGGCTATCAGATACGCAGTATTTT
TRBV19	NA	TRBD2	TRBJ2-4	CASSISGRANIQYF	TGTGCCAGTAGTATTAGCGGGCGGGCTAACATTCAGTACTTC
TRBV5-1	NA	TRBD2	TRBJ2-3	CASSLESSGGPTDTQYF	TGCGCCAGCAGCTTGGAGTCTAGCGGGGGGCCCACAGATACGCAGTATTTT
TRBV28	NA	TRBD1	TRBJ2-7	CASSSDRGGSYEQYF	TGTGCCAGCAGTAGCGACAGGGGTGGGTCCTACGAGCAGTACTTC
TRBV28	NA	TRBD1	TRBJ2-5	CASSFRQGRETQYF	TGTGCCAGCAGTTTCCGACAGGGAAGAGAGACCCAGTACTTC
TRBV7-2	NA	NA	TRBJ1-5	CASSLGMTQPQHF	TGTGCCAGCAGCTTGGGCATGACTCAGCCCCAGCATTTT
TRBV19	NA	NA	TRBJ2-5	CASSIRFAGETQYF	TGTGCCAGTAGTATACGATTCGCAGGGGAGACCCAGTACTTC